The next 31 T cell receptor beta chains were all read from a single sample in a study of cytomegalovirus exposure and HLA in healthy donors. 60 Vbeta and 13 Jbeta primers were used in PCR. Generated by immunoSEQ multiplex PCR, the TCRdb table keeps only in-frame clones and is missing some. Of about 170,000 clones in the sample, about 85% were seen once. Sequenced: PBMCs. Receptors were obtained from a man under 40 in good health and CMV-seropositive.

Concerning this clone: Other DNA variants within this sample encode the same CDR3. This chain links TRBV7-2 with TRBJ1-4, with TRBD1 as a possible D gene (6 bases). Between the trimmed V and J ends, which lost 9 bases and 4 bases, there was a span of 15 bases. The germline V gene encodes CDR1 SGHTA and CDR2 FQGNSA. The CDR3 spans 14 residues. This chain's CDR3 is CASSQDRNNEKLFF. Written as DNA, the CDR3 is TGTGCCAGTAGCCAAGACAGGAATAATGAAAAACTGTTTTTT.

The chain links TRBV27 to TRBJ1-4; D possibly corresponds to TRBD1 (5 bases). The germline CDR1 and CDR2 sequences are MNHEY and SMNVEV (reference sequence). CDR3 length equals 16 residues. The ends were cut back, 3 bases at V and 3 bases at J, with 14 bases in the middle. The CDR3 sequence: CASSFGGRGANEKLFF. The CDR3, as DNA: TGTGCCAGCAGTTTCGGAGGGAGGGGAGCTAATGAAAAACTGTTTTTT.

The chain is built from TRBV11-1 and TRBJ2-1; maybe TRBD1 (7 bases). This CDR3 has 13 amino acids. V lost 6 bases to trimming and J lost 9 bases, with 15 bases between them. The germline V gene encodes CDR1 SGHAT and CDR2 FQDESV (reference sequence). CDR3 sequence reads: CASSPQGGGEQFF. The DNA for the CDR3 is TGTGCCAGCAGTCCCCAGGGGGGTGGTGAGCAGTTCTTC.

The J gene is TRBJ2-5, the V gene TRBV9, with D maybe TRBD1 (5 bases). The germline V and J ends were trimmed by 3 bases and 7 bases, with 16 bases remaining between them. Germline loops: CDR1 SGDLS, CDR2 YYNGEE. This CDR3 is 14 amino acids long. CDR3 sequence: CASSEGYSWGTQYF. In DNA form, the CDR3 reads TGTGCCAGCAGCGAGGGGTATTCCTGGGGGACCCAGTACTTC.

The chain uses TRBV5-1 and TRBJ2-1, with 8 bases identical to TRBD2. Germline trimming cut 4 bases from V and 7 bases from J; bases unmatched to any gene: 16. This CDR3 comprises 17 residues. Per the germline V gene, CDR1 is SGHRS and CDR2 is YFSETQ. CDR3 region: CASSLRSQRELGNEQFF. The CDR3 DNA sequence: TGCGCCAGCAGCCTAAGATCCCAGCGGGAGTTAGGAAATGAGCAGTTCTTC.

The gene calls are TRBV4-3 and TRBJ2-2, with D maybe TRBD2 (6 bases). CDR3 length: 18 amino acids. V was cut by 0 bases and J by 1 base, with 15 bases left in between. Per the germline V gene, CDR1 is LGHNA and CDR2 is YSLEER. DNA for the CDR3: TGCGCCAGCAGCCAAGATAGGTATCGGCGGGGGAACACCGGGGAGCTGTTTTTT. Translating it yields CASSQDRYRRGNTGELFF.

The sample holds a few counts of this clone. This chain's CDR3 is CASSSRQGGEKLFF. CDR3 in DNA: TGTGCCAGCAGCTCTAGACAGGGAGGCGAAAAACTGTTTTTT. The V gene is TRBV7-9, the J gene TRBJ1-4; 7 positions agree with TRBD1. Germline V CDR1 and CDR2: SEHNR, FQNEAQ (reference sequence). CDR3 length: 14 amino acids. The V segment lost 4 bases and the J segment 8 bases; nucleotides outside the gene matches: 7.

The chain recombines TRBV19 with TRBJ2-7; D perhaps matches TRBD2 (6 bases). CDR3 length equals 13 residues. Germline values: CDR1 LNHDA, CDR2 SQIVND (reference sequence). V gave up 4 bases and J gave up 5 bases, with 12 bases separating them. For the CDR3, the DNA is TGTGCCAGTAGTACGAGTGGGGGGAACGAGCAGTACTTC. Its protein is CASSTSGGNEQYF.

The CDR3 DNA reads as TGCGCCAGCAGCTCCGGGACAGGAGGTCCCAATGAGCAGTTCTTC. Its protein is CASSSGTGGPNEQFF. The chain couples TRBV5-1 to TRBJ2-1; 8 positions match TRBD1. Germline lookup yields CDR1 SGHRS and CDR2 YFSETQ. Trimming took 3 bases from V and 6 from J; bases not matched to a gene: 8. The CDR3 runs 15 residues.

The chain has TRBV29-1 and TRBJ2-7, with D maybe TRBD2 (6 bases). The length of the CDR3 is 13 residues. Trimming removed 3 bases at V and 6 bases at J, with 15 bases between. Germline V gene data show CDR1 as SQVTM and CDR2 as ANQGSEA. The CDR3, as DNA: TGCAGCGTTGAGCGGGACGGGCGGTCCGAGCAGTACTTC. Translation gives CSVERDGRSEQYF.

V and J are TRBV7-9 and TRBJ1-1; D not resolved. The V and J ends lost 2 bases and 6 bases respectively, with 7 bases between them. The CDR3 has 12 amino acids. CDR1 is SEHNR, CDR2 FQNEAQ, per germline (reference sequence). Here the CDR3 DNA reads TGTGCCAGCAGCTTAACTTCCGCTGAAGCTTTCTTT. This encodes CASSLTSAEAFF.

The J gene is TRBJ1-2, the V gene TRBV29-1; a possible D gene is TRBD1 (6 bases). The length of the CDR3 is 12 residues. Trimming shortened V by 4 bases and J by 6 bases, and 12 bases separated the two germline ends. CDR1 and CDR2 from the germline V gene are SQVTM and ANQGSEA. The CDR3 DNA follows: TGCAGCGTTGCAGGGGTTGAGGATGGCTACACCTTC. This encodes CSVAGVEDGYTF.

The chain combines TRBV29-1 with TRBJ1-1, with a tentative D call TRBD1 (5 bases). Germline V CDR1 and CDR2: SQVTM, ANQGSEA. The CDR3 has 13 amino acids. Trimming stripped 7 bases from V and 2 bases from J, with 14 bases between. The CDR3 sequence: CSGLTGLNTEAFF. CDR3 DNA sequence: TGCAGCGGCCTTACAGGACTAAACACTGAAGCTTTCTTT.

This chain uses TRBV7-7 with TRBJ2-1, with D unclear. Germline-derived CDR1 and CDR2 are SSHAT and FNYEAQ (reference sequence). This CDR3 is 10 amino acids long. This CDR3 reads CASPRNEQFF. CDR3 bases: TGTGCTAGCCCCCGGAATGAGCAGTTCTTC.

The chain uses TRBV6-5 and TRBJ1-4; a possible D gene is TRBD1 (5 bases). This CDR3 spans 14 amino acids. With 10 bases removed from V and 4 bases from J, the gap between germline ends came to 16 bases. Looked up from germline, CDR1 is MNHEY and CDR2 is SVGAGI. The CDR3 loop is CATRKAGDNEKLFF. DNA for the CDR3: TGTGCCACCAGAAAGGCGGGGGATAATGAAAAACTGTTTTTT.

This clone has a single count. CDR3 protein: CASSFSGNEQFF. CDR3 DNA sequence: TGTGCCAGCAGCTTTAGCGGCAATGAGCAGTTCTTC. The chain couples TRBV7-2 to TRBJ2-1; a weak D match, TRBD2 (6 bases). This CDR3 is built from 12 residues. Between the trimmed V and J ends, which lost 3 bases and 6 bases, there was a span of 6 bases. The germline gives CDR1 SGHTA, CDR2 FQGNSA.

The V and J genes are TRBV4-2 and TRBJ1-5; D is perhaps TRBD1 (6 bases). Between the trimmed V and J ends, which lost 0 bases and 6 bases, there was a span of 18 bases. The CDR3 spans 17 residues. CDR1 is LGHNA, CDR2 YNFKEQ, per germline. In nucleotides, the CDR3 is TGTGCCAGCAGCCAAGAGGTTGCCAGGGGATTAGGTCAGCCCCAGCATTTT. This codes for CASSQEVARGLGQPQHF.

DNA of the CDR3: TGTGCCAGCAGCTGGGGACAGGGTCAGGCTGAAGCTTTCTTT. Amino acids: CASSWGQGQAEAFF. The chain joins TRBV7-9 to TRBJ1-1; 9 bases align to TRBD1. Germline loops: CDR1 SEHNR, CDR2 FQNEAQ (reference sequence). V shed 4 bases, J shed 6 bases, and the junction held 6 bases outside the gene matches. The length of the CDR3 is 14 residues.

This clone showed up just a few times. The chain carries TRBV6-1 and TRBJ2-1, with D perhaps matching TRBD1 (6 bases). Germline assignment: CDR1 MNHNS and CDR2 SASEGT. The length of the CDR3 is 14 residues. Deletions cut 6 bases from V and 7 bases from J, with 16 bases between. For the CDR3, the DNA is TGTGCCAGCAGCATAAGGGCAGGGGAAAATGAGCAGTTCTTC. This gives the protein CASSIRAGENEQFF.

This chain uses TRBV30 with TRBJ2-3, with D possibly TRBD2 on 5 matching bases. Looked up from germline, CDR1 is GTSNPN and CDR2 is SVGIG (reference sequence). V was trimmed by 0 bases and J by 0 bases, leaving 16 bases between them. The CDR3 has 17 amino acids. CDR3 sequence: CAWSVPGIVGSTDTQYF. The CDR3 DNA reads TGTGCCTGGAGTGTACCCGGGATAGTAGGCAGCACAGATACGCAGTATTTT.

The genes are TRBV16 and TRBJ2-1; 14 bases line up with TRBD2. CDR1 is KGHSY, CDR2 FQNENV, per germline. After removal of 4 bases from V and 10 bases from J, the junction contained 9 bases not matched to a gene. CDR3 length: 16 amino acids. CDR3 sequence (DNA): TGTGCCAGCAGCCCGGGACTAGCGGGAGAGTTATGGGAGCAGTTCTTC. Its translation: CASSPGLAGELWEQFF.

The gene calls are TRBV7-2 and TRBJ1-5; a possible D gene is TRBD1 (5 bases). The CDR3 sequence is 15 residues long. V was pared by 0 bases and J by 7 bases, with 13 bases between. Per germline, CDR1 SGHTA and CDR2 FQGNSA. The CDR3 coding sequence is TGTGCCAGCAGCTTAGCCCAGGGCCTCGGGCAGCCCCAGCATTTT. As protein: CASSLAQGLGQPQHF.

V usage is TRBV5-1 and J usage is TRBJ2-7; weak D call: TRBD2 (6 bases). Trimming cost V 3 bases and J 6 bases, with 13 bases left between them. Per germline, CDR1 SGHRS and CDR2 YFSETQ. This CDR3 has 13 amino acids. This CDR3 is CASSWGLSAEQYF. CDR3 sequence (DNA): TGCGCCAGCAGCTGGGGACTTTCCGCCGAGCAGTACTTC.

The chain links TRBV7-2 to TRBJ2-2; unclear D gene. Deletions cut 2 bases from V and 5 bases from J, with 12 bases between. The length of the CDR3 is 15 residues. CDR1 is SGHTA and CDR2 is FQGNSA in the germline V gene. The chain's CDR3 is CASSLLQSGTGELFF. CDR3 coding DNA: TGTGCCAGCAGCTTATTACAGAGTGGGACCGGGGAGCTGTTTTTT.

The V call is TRBV4-2, the J call TRBJ2-5, with 13 nucleotides matching TRBD2. V lost 4 bases and J lost 3; bases outside the gene matches: 8. Germline values: CDR1 LGHNA, CDR2 YNFKEQ. The CDR3 length is 17 residues. CDR3 residues: CASSRTGTSGAEETQYF. The CDR3 DNA is TGTGCCAGCAGCCGGACCGGGACTAGCGGGGCCGAAGAGACCCAGTACTTC.

This chain links TRBV11-1 with TRBJ2-1; the match to TRBD2 covers 7 bases. This CDR3 has 15 residues. Germline CDR1 and CDR2: SGHAT and FQDESV (reference sequence). V trimming: 5 bases; J trimming: 2 bases; junction bases outside the gene matches: 6. CDR3 DNA sequence: TGTGCCAGCAGCGCAATTAGCGGGCCCTACAATGAGCAGTTCTTC. Amino acids: CASSAISGPYNEQFF.

The chain joins TRBV18 to TRBJ2-5; D possibly corresponds to TRBD1 (6 bases). CDR1 is KGHSH, CDR2 LQKENI, per germline. This CDR3 spans 15 amino acids. The V end lost 2 bases, the J end lost 1 base, and 11 bases lay between the germline ends. CDR3 region: CASSPYREAQETQYF. The CDR3 DNA reads TGTGCCAGCTCACCATACAGGGAAGCCCAAGAGACCCAGTACTTC.

The chain recombines TRBV11-3 with TRBJ2-5, with D possibly TRBD2 on 6 matching bases. The CDR3 length is 15 residues. Germline V gene sequence: CDR1 SGHNT, CDR2 YENEEA. Deletions cut 8 bases from V and 5 bases from J, with 21 bases between. Here the CDR3 reads CASRSSRGSAETQYF. The CDR3 DNA reads TGTGCCAGCCGCTCGTCGCGGGGCTCTGCGGAGACCCAGTACTTC.

CDR3: CASSKLAGGYTDTQYF. CDR3 DNA: TGTGCCAGCAGCAAATTAGCGGGAGGTTACACAGATACGCAGTATTTT. The V and J genes are TRBV11-2 and TRBJ2-3; 10 positions agree with TRBD2. Germline CDR1 reads SGHAT; CDR2 reads FQNNGV. The CDR3 runs 16 residues. V lost 5 bases, J lost 2 bases, and 7 bases stayed unmatched.

The chain couples TRBV15 to TRBJ2-2; TRBD2 matches 9 bases. The CDR3 length is 22 residues. The germline CDR1 and CDR2 sequences are LNHNV and YYDKDF (reference sequence). The V gene end was trimmed by 1 base and the J gene end by 0 bases; junction bases not matched to a gene: 18. CDR3 region: CATSRVREAGGGELANTGELFF. In nucleotides, the CDR3 is TGTGCCACCAGCAGAGTCAGGGAGGCGGGAGGGGGTGAATTGGCGAACACCGGGGAGCTGTTTTTT.

Details on this clone: Its ends do not fully match the called genes, so a read error is possible. The chain combines TRBV7-7 with TRBJ2-7, with 12 bases that match TRBD2. CDR3 size: 15 residues. Germline V gene data show CDR1 as SSHAT and CDR2 as FNYEAQ (reference sequence). This CDR3 reads CASSPGLAGSYEQYF. Here the CDR3 DNA reads TGTGCTAGCAGCCCTGGACTAGCGGGAAGTTACGAGCAGTACTTC.